Listed below are T cell receptor beta chains from one sample, sequenced in a study of blood T cell repertoires in COVID-19. Repertoires were generated with immunoSEQ multiplex PCR, while TCRdb's copy carries only in-frame clones and drops some. The sample consists of about 190,000 clones, about three quarters of them appearing once. Sequences were obtained from peripheral blood. All receptors come from a woman aged 80 or over with active or convalescent COVID-19. The CDR3 runs from the conserved cysteine through the conserved F or W.

v_gene,CDR3aa
TRBV30,CAWSRTGVGGYTF
TRBV7-9,CASSFISRDGAEAFF
TRBV7-9,CASKEGTVSTEAFF
TRBV5-1,CASSTGQKETQYF
TRBV28,CASTSGQGTYEQYF
TRBV5-1,CASSIGPGQGYNEQFF
TRBV20-1,CSARPTAEAFF
TRBV4-1,CASSAGLAGGRGETQYF
TRBV9,CASSVGVTGGKETQYF
TRBV6-5,CASSPGWNQPQHF
TRBV3-1/TRBV3-2,CASSREHDRGAFF
TRBV5-4,CASSTLQGGTGELFF
TRBV27,CASSLVNGPYTF
TRBV4-3,CASSQDRGQAIQETQYF
TRBV18,CASSLGQGAYNEQFF
TRBV4-2,CASTTSGVSTDTQYF
TRBV24-1,CATSDAPGSGKGYTF
TRBV4-1,CASSFGAWRGNTEAFF
TRBV6-5,CASSRQGTEAFF
TRBV28,CASSPTMNTEAFF
TRBV4-3,CASSQTLGGGTQYF
TRBV6-5,CASSYSSGRAEQYF
TRBV19,CASSPTGGRGYTF
TRBV18,CASSPNTGAGELFF
TRBV13,CASSLYGSGGADNEQFF
TRBV7-2,CASSSASFGGGEQYF
TRBV12-3/TRBV12-4,CASSADNEQFF
TRBV18,CASSPKLARGADTQYF
TRBV6-6,CASRRQGTNQPQHF
TRBV6-1,CASSSGGAGIYEQYF
TRBV19,CASSIGAWVGLQETQYF
TRBV5-5,CASSNPGRTNYGYTF
TRBV5-1,CASSIQGPNEKLFF
TRBV2,CASSDRTTKNIQYF
TRBV6-5,CASRYDRDTEAFF
TRBV5-1,CASSLASGGESSYNEQFF
TRBV3-1/TRBV3-2,CASTSTGTGDTEAFF
TRBV25-1,CASSETMNTEAFF
TRBV7-2,CASSLVSGQGLPQHF
TRBV24-1,CATSDLRTSGGIGEQFF